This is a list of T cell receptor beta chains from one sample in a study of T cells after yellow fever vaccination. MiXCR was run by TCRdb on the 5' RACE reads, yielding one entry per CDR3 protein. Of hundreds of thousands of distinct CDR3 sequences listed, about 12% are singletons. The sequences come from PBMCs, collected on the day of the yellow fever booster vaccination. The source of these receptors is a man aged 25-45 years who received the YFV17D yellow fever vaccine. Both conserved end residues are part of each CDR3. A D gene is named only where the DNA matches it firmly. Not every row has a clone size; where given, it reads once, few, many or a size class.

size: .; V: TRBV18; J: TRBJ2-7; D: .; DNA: TGTGCCAGCTCACCCTTGACAGGCGAGCAGTACTTC; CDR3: CASSPLTGEQYF
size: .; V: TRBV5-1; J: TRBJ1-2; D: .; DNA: TGCGCCAGCAGCTTGGGACAAGGGGAAGGCTACACCTTC; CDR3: CASSLGQGEGYTF
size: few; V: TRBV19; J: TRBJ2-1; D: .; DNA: TGTGCCAGTAGTTCTGGGGCCATGGCCTACAATGAGCAGTTCTTC; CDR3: CASSSGAMAYNEQFF
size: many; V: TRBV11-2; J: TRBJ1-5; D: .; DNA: TGTGCCAGCAGCTTAGATCCTGGTGCAAATCAGCCCCAGCATTTT; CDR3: CASSLDPGANQPQHF
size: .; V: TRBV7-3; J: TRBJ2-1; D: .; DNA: TGTGCCAGCAGCCGGGGCGGGAATTACAATGAGCAGTTCTTC; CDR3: CASSRGGNYNEQFF
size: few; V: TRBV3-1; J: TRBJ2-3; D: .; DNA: TGTGCCAGCAGCCAGAGCCTAGCACCAGATACGCAGTATTTT; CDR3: CASSQSLAPDTQYF
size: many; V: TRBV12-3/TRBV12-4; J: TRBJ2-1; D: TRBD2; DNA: TGTGCCAGCAGCACCGCGGGGGTTTCGGGTGAGCAGTTCTTC; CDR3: CASSTAGVSGEQFF
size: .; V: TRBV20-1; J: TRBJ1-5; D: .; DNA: TGCAGTATCGGGGCCCGATCCCCCAATCAGCCCCAGCATTTT; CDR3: CSIGARSPNQPQHF
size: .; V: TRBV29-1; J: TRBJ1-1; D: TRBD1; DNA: TGCAGTATGAGATGGCAGGGGGACACTGAAGCTTTCTTT; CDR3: CSMRWQGDTEAFF
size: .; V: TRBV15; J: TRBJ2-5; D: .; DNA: TGTGCCACCAGCAGGACCAGGGAAGAGACCCAGTACTTC; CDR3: CATSRTREETQYF
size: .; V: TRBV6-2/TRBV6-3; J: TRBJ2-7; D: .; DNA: TGTGCCAGCAGTTACTCCGACAGGCTCTACGAGCAGTACTTC; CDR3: CASSYSDRLYEQYF
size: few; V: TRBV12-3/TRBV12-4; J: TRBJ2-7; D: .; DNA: TGTGCCAGCAGAGACCGGCAGTACTTC; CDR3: CASRDRQYF
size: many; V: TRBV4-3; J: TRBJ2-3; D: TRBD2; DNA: TGCGCCAGCAGCCAAGGGAAAGGGGCGGGAGCTTGGACAGATACGCAGTATTTT; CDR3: CASSQGKGAGAWTDTQYF
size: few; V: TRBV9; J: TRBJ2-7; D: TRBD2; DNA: TGTGCCAGCAGCGAAACCGGGACTAGCGGCTACGAGCAGTACTTC; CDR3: CASSETGTSGYEQYF
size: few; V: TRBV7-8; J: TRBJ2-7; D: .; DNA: TGTGCCAGCAGCCAGGGAATCCCACGCGAGCAGTACTTC; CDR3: CASSQGIPREQYF
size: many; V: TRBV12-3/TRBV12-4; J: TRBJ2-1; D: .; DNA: TGTGCCAGCAGTTCCCCTATGACCCTAAAACACAATGAGCAGTTCTTC; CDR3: CASSSPMTLKHNEQFF
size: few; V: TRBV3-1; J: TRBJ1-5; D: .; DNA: TGTGCCAGCAGCCCGTCGGGGGTAGGGGGTTCAGGGCAGCCCCAGCATTTT; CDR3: CASSPSGVGGSGQPQHF
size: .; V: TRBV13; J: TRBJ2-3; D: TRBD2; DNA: TGTGCCAGCAGCTCCGGGACTAGCGGGATTGGCACAGATACGCAGTATTTT; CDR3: CASSSGTSGIGTDTQYF
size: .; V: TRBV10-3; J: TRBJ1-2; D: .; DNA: TGTGCCATCAGTGAGTCGGGGAGCTATGGCTACACCTTC; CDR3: CAISESGSYGYTF
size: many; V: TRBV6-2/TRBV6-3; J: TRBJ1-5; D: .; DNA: TGTGCCAGCAGGGGGCTCAATCAGCCCCAGCATTTT; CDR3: CASRGLNQPQHF
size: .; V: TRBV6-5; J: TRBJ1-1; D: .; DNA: TGTGCCAGCAGTTACTCGGTTAGGGACACTGAAGCTTTCTTT; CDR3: CASSYSVRDTEAFF